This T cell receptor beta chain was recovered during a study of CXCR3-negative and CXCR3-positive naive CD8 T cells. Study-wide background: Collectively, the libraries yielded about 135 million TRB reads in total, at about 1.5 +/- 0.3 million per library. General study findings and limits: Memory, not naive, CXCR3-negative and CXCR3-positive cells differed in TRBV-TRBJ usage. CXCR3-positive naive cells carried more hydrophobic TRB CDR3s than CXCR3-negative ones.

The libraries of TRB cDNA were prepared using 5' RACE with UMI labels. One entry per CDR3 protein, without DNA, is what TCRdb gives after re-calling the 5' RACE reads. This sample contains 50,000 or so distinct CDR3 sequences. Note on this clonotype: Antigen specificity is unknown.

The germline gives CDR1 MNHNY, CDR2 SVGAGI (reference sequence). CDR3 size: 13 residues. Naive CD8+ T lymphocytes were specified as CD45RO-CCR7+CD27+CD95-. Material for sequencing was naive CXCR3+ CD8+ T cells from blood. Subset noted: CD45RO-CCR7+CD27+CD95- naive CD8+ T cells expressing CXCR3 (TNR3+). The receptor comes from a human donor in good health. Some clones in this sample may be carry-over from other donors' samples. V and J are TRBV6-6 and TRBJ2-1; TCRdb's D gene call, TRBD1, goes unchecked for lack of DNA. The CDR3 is CASSYISADEQFF.